The 21 T cell receptor beta chains below all came from one sample that was sequenced in a study of breast tumors, draining lymph nodes, adjacent tissues. Axillary draining lymph nodes of breast cancer patients supplied the node samples. Each CDR3 protein gets one entry after TCRdb re-called the multiplex PCR reads with MiXCR. The data contain 85,000 to 130,000 distinct CDR3 sequences, about 20% of them singletons. The sample was axillary lymph node tissue. The receptors shown here come from a female donor with breast cancer. Some clones in this sample may be carry-over from other donors' samples.

Notes on this clonotype: A read error may explain this, as a much larger clone is one base away. V usage is TRBV19 and J usage is TRBJ2-1; 11 positions match TRBD2. CDR3 length equals 14 residues. Germline loops: CDR1 LNHDA, CDR2 SQIVND (reference sequence). CDR3 residues: CASSTSGGMNGQFF. The CDR3 bases are TGTGCCAGTAGTACTAGCGGGGGGATGAATGGGCAGTTCTTC.

This clonotype was observed at least ten times. The chain joins TRBV20-1 to TRBJ1-5; weak D call: TRBD1 (5 bases). Trimming left V 1 base short and J 4 bases short, with 17 bases between. This CDR3 has 16 residues. The germline gives CDR1 DFQATT, CDR2 SNEGSKA (reference sequence). CDR3 sequence reads: CSARGWSGGSNQPQHF. CDR3 nucleotides: TGCAGTGCTAGAGGATGGAGCGGGGGGTCGAATCAGCCCCAGCATTTT.

About this clonotype: A much more abundant neighbour one base away suggests this may be a read error. This rearrangement joins TRBV5-5 to TRBJ1-5; D not resolved. This CDR3 contains 13 residues. Germline values: CDR1 SGHKS, CDR2 YYEKEE (reference sequence). V lost 3 bases and J 5 bases, leaving 9 bases between the germline ends. As DNA, the CDR3 is TGTGCCAGCAGCTCGGCCTGGGATCAGCCCCAGCATTTT. Protein sequence: CASSSAWDQPQHF.

Comment on this clonotype: A much larger clone differs by one base, so this may be a read error. The chain has TRBV5-4 and TRBJ1-3; maybe TRBD1 (5 bases). The germline gives CDR1 SGHNT, CDR2 YYREEE (reference sequence). CDR3 size: 19 residues. The V end was cut by 1 base, the J end by 8 bases, with 28 bases between. The CDR3 DNA is TGTGCCAGCAGCTTGATCACGGGGTACGCCGGGGGAATTGAGGACACCATATATTTT. Translation: CASSLITGYAGGIEDTIYF.

This clonotype was counted many times. V and J are TRBV4-1 and TRBJ2-1; 11 bases line up with TRBD2. The length of the CDR3 is 16 residues. In germline, CDR1 is MGHRA, CDR2 YSYEKL. V shed 5 bases, J shed 2 bases, and the junction held 5 bases outside the gene matches. The CDR3 region is CASSTLAGVPYNEQFF. The CDR3 DNA reads as TGCGCCAGCAGCACACTAGCGGGAGTACCCTACAATGAGCAGTTCTTC.

This clonotype was counted ten times or more. The rearrangement uses TRBV15 and TRBJ1-5; 9 bases map to TRBD1. Losses at the gene ends were 1 base for V and 3 bases for J; bases not matched to a gene: 7. Germline CDR1 LNHNV, CDR2 YYDKDF (reference sequence). This CDR3 contains 17 residues. As DNA, the CDR3 is TGTGCCACCAGCAGAGCTACCGGGACAGGGTACAATCAGCCCCAGCATTTT. Protein sequence: CATSRATGTGYNQPQHF. The entire variable domain, with the rest obtained from reference TRBV15 and TRBJ1-5, is as follows: DAMVIQNPRYQVTQFGKPVTLSCSQTLNHNVMYWYQQKSSQAPKLLFHYYDKDFNNEADTPDNFQSRRPNTSFCFLDIRSPGLGDTAMYLCATSRATGTGYNQPQHFGDGTRLSIL.

At least ten counts were recorded for this clonotype. The gene calls are TRBV11-2 and TRBJ2-5; D gene ambiguous. This CDR3 is built from 14 residues. V was cut by 5 bases and J by 4 bases, with 14 bases left in between. Germline V gives CDR1 SGHAT, CDR2 FQNNGV. The CDR3 sequence: CASSAERTGETQYF. CDR3 in DNA: TGTGCCAGCAGCGCTGAGAGGACGGGAGAGACCCAGTACTTC.

Many counts were recorded for this clonotype. The chain has TRBV9 and TRBJ1-6, with D perhaps matching TRBD1 (6 bases). This CDR3 is built from 14 residues. The ends were cut back, 6 bases at V and 7 bases at J, with 14 bases in the middle. Germline lookup yields CDR1 SGDLS and CDR2 YYNGEE. The CDR3 reads CASNTGTRNSPLHF. The CDR3 DNA sequence: TGTGCCAGCAACACCGGGACACGGAATTCACCCCTCCACTTT.

There are a few counts of this clonotype. The J gene is TRBJ2-1, the V gene TRBV4-1; weak D call: TRBD2 (6 bases). The germline CDR1 and CDR2 sequences are MGHRA and YSYEKL. The CDR3 contains 14 residues. V was cut by 5 bases and J by 4 bases, with 12 bases left in between. CDR3 in amino acids: CASSYLGGYNEQFF. Here the CDR3 DNA reads TGCGCCAGCAGCTATCTCGGGGGATACAATGAGCAGTTCTTC.

Comments on this clonotype: Just one base apart from a much larger clone, this may be a read error. This sequence joins TRBV24-1 and TRBJ2-1; D uncertain. The CDR3 loop spans 11 amino acids. Germline CDR1 is KGHDR and CDR2 is SFDVKD. DNA of the CDR3: TGTGCCACCGCCAGGAGAGATGAGCAGCTCTTC. Residues: CATARRDEQLF.

This clonotype has just a few counts. The V call is TRBV30, the J call TRBJ1-2, with a tentative D call TRBD1 (5 bases). The germline V gene encodes CDR1 GTSNPN and CDR2 SVGIG (reference sequence). The CDR3 is 14 amino acids. V lost 0 bases, J lost 3 bases, and 11 bases lay in between. CDR3: CAWSVGGGDYGYTF. The CDR3 nucleotides are TGTGCCTGGAGTGTGGGGGGAGGAGACTATGGCTACACCTTC. Combining the CDR3 with reference TRBV30 and TRBJ1-2 gives the whole variable domain SQTIHQWPATLVQPVGSPLSLECTVEGTSNPNLYWYRQAAGRGLQLLFYSVGIGQISSEVPQNLSASRPQDRQFILSSKKLLLSDSGFYLCAWSVGGGDYGYTFGSGTRLTVV.

This clonotype was observed at least ten times. The rearrangement joins TRBV27 to TRBJ2-3; 12 nucleotides align to TRBD2. There are 15 residues in the CDR3. The germline gives CDR1 MNHEY, CDR2 SMNVEV (reference sequence). The CDR3 DNA reads as TGTGTCACCGGCGGGCTAGCGGGGGGGAGGGATACGCAGTATTTT. It encodes CVTGGLAGGRDTQYF.

This clonotype was counted ten times or more. V and J are TRBV9 and TRBJ2-2; TRBD2 agrees at 9 bases. Germline V gene data show CDR1 as SGDLS and CDR2 as YYNGEE. V lost 4 bases and J lost 5; bases outside the gene matches: 9. The CDR3 consists of 16 residues. DNA of the CDR3: TGTGCCAGCAGCACATTAGCGGGAGTGAGTACCGGGGAGCTGTTTTTT. It specifies CASSTLAGVSTGELFF. Together with reference TRBV9 and TRBJ2-2, the CDR3 gives the full variable domain: DSGVTQTPKHLITATGQRVTLRCSPRSGDLSVYWYQQSLDQGLQFLIQYYNGEERAKGNILERFSAQQFPDLHSELNLSSLELGDSALYFCASSTLAGVSTGELFFGEGSRLTVL.

This clonotype was seen many times. This chain uses TRBV19 with TRBJ2-2; possible D gene TRBD1, 5 bases. Germline V lookup: CDR1 LNHDA, CDR2 SQIVND (reference sequence). V was pared by 2 bases and J by 0 bases, with 16 bases between. There are 18 residues in the CDR3. The CDR3 sequence is CASSIRWGASANTGELFF. The CDR3, as DNA: TGTGCCAGTAGTATACGGTGGGGCGCTTCCGCGAACACCGGGGAGCTGTTTTTT.

This clonotype showed up many times. CDR3 in DNA: TGCGCCAGCAGCCAAGTGGTGACAGGATCCTACGAGCAGTACTTC. It yields the protein CASSQVVTGSYEQYF. The chain combines TRBV4-1 with TRBJ2-7; D possibly corresponds to TRBD1 (6 bases). V dropped 1 base and J dropped 1 base, with 11 bases sitting between them. The CDR3 runs 15 residues. The V gene's germline CDR1 is MGHRA and CDR2 YSYEKL.

Sample share makes this clonotype medium-sized (0.01 to 0.1%). This chain connects TRBV10-2 to TRBJ1-6, with a tentative D call TRBD1 (6 bases). Germline loops: CDR1 WSHSY, CDR2 SAAADI. The CDR3 has 16 residues. V shed 3 bases and J shed 4 bases, with 13 bases lying between them. The CDR3 loop reads CASSEDGRGYNSPLHF. In DNA, the CDR3 is TGCGCCAGCAGTGAAGATGGAAGGGGGTATAATTCACCCCTCCACTTT.

This clonotype appeared many times. The rearrangement joins TRBV20-1 to TRBJ2-3; possibly TRBD1 or TRBD2 for D (5 bases each). The CDR3 has 16 amino acids. Trimming removed 2 bases from V and 0 bases from J, with 15 bases in between. Germline lookup yields CDR1 DFQATT and CDR2 SNEGSKA (reference sequence). The CDR3 region has the DNA TGCAGTGCTAGACAGTTTTCGGGGCCTAGCACAGATACGCAGTATTTT. Residues: CSARQFSGPSTDTQYF.

Regarding this clonotype: Being one base from a much bigger clone, this may be a read error. V usage is TRBV29-1 and J usage is TRBJ2-7; a possible D gene is TRBD1 (6 bases). The length of the CDR3 is 11 residues. Germline V CDR1 and CDR2: SQVTM, ANQGSEA. V shed 1 base and J shed 5 bases, with 6 bases lying between them. CDR3 sequence (DNA): TGCAGCGTTGAAGGGGGGCACGAGCAGTACTTC. Protein product: CSVEGGHEQYF.

The chain uses TRBV29-1 and TRBJ2-1; 8 bases are a match to TRBD2. Germline V gene sequence: CDR1 SQVTM, CDR2 ANQGSEA. The CDR3 is 16 residues long. Trimming took 0 bases from V and 3 from J; bases not matched to a gene: 7. The CDR3 DNA sequence: TGCAGCGTTGAAGATCCCCTACGGGAGGGCTACAATGAGCAGTTCTTC. This gives the protein CSVEDPLREGYNEQFF.

The V gene is TRBV6-1, the J gene TRBJ2-6, with a tentative D call TRBD1 (5 bases). Trimming stripped 6 bases from V and 4 bases from J, with 10 bases between. Per the germline V gene, CDR1 is MNHNS and CDR2 is SASEGT. The length of the CDR3 is 14 residues. The CDR3 region is CASSPGSGANVLTF. DNA of the CDR3: TGTGCCAGCAGCCCAGGGTCAGGGGCCAACGTCCTGACTTTC.

A word on this clonotype: A read error may explain this, as a much larger clone is one base away. The genes are TRBV12-3 or TRBV12-4 and TRBJ1-4; no firm D call. V lost 8 bases to trimming and J lost 6 bases, with 16 bases between them. This CDR3 has 14 amino acids. CDR3: CASGPGISYEKLFF. CDR3 nucleotide sequence: TGTGCCAGCGGCCCCGGAATATCCTATGAAAAACTGTTTTTT.